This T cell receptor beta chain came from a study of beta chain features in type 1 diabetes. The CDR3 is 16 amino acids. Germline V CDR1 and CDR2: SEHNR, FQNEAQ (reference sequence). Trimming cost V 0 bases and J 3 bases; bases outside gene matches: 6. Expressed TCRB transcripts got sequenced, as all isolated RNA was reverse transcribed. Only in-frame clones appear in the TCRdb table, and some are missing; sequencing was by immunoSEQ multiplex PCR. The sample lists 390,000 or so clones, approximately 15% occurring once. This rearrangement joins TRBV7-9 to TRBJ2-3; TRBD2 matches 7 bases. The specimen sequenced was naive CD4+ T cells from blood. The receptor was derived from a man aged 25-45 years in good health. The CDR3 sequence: CASSLASAGATDTQYF. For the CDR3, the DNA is TGTGCCAGCAGCTTAGCGAGTGCGGGAGCTACAGATACGCAGTATTTT.